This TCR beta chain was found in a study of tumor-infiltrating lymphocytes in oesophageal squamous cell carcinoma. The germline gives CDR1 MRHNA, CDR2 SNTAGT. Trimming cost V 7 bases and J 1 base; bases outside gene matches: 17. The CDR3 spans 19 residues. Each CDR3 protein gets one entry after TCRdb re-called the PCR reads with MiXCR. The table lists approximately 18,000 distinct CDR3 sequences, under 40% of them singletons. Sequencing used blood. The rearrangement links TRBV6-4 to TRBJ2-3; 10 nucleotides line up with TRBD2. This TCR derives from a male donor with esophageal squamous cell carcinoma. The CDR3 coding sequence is TGTGCCAGCAAGACTTCCGGGACTAGCGCCTACGGCGGCACAGATACGCAGTATTTT. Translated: CASKTSGTSAYGGTDTQYF.